This T cell receptor beta chain was found in a study of blood T cells in healthy people across ages. Through a sample-barcoded 5' primer and a J-beta primer mix, a second PCR was run for roughly 6 to 11 cycles. Each cDNA molecule was tagged by a template-switch adaptor with 12 random nucleotides. Every sample gave at least 2.5 million paired-end reads containing CDR3. MiXCR was run by TCRdb on the 5' RACE reads, yielding one entry per CDR3 protein. The table has around 1.5 million distinct CDR3 sequences, approximately 38% seen once. CDR1 is SGHRS, CDR2 YFSETQ, per germline. V was clipped by 2 bases and J by 4 bases, with 9 bases between them. The CDR3 runs to 14 residues.

Sequencing was done on a sample of blood. The source is a woman younger than 30 in good health. This rearrangement joins TRBV5-1 to TRBJ1-4, with D unresolved. The CDR3 reads CASSFGYLNEKLFF. The CDR3 DNA is TGCGCCAGCAGCTTTGGATACCTTAATGAAAAACTGTTTTTT.